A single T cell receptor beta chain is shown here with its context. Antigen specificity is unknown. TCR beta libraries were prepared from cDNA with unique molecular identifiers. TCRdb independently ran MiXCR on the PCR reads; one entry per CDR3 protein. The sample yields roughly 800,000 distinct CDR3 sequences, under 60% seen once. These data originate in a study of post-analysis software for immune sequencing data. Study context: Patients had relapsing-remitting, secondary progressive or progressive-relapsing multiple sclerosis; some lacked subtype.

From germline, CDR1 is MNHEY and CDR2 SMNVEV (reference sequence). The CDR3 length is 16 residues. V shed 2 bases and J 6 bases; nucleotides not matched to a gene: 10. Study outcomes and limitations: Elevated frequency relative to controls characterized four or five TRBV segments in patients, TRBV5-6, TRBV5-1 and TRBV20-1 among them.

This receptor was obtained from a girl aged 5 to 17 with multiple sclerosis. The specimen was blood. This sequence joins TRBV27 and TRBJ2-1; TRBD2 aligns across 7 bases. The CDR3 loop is CASSLMGGGGVNEQFF. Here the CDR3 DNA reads TGTGCCAGCAGTTTAATGGGGGGGGGAGGGGTCAATGAGCAGTTCTTC.